The 22 T cell receptor beta chains in this list originate from one sample, sequenced in a study of control samples from healthy donors and cancer patients. TCRdb's table, derived via immunoSEQ multiplex PCR, lists solely in-frame clones and lacks some. The sample includes 2,000 to 3,000 clones, approximately 96% of them seen just once. Sequencing used PBMCs. The receptor set was obtained from a man between 65 and 85 years old with colorectal cancer.

The genes are TRBV6-5 and TRBJ2-3; D might be TRBD2 (5 bases). The germline V and J ends were trimmed by 2 bases and 2 bases, with 14 bases remaining between them. Germline V CDR1 and CDR2: MNHEY, SVGAGI. The CDR3 spans 16 residues. The CDR3, as DNA: TGTGCCAGCAGTTACGGAAGCGGAACTAACACAGATACGCAGTATTTT. It is translated as CASSYGSGTNTDTQYF.

This clone was counted only a few times. The chain is built from TRBV9 and TRBJ2-1; 7 bases align to TRBD2. The CDR3 sequence is 16 residues long. CDR1 is SGDLS, CDR2 YYNGEE, per germline. V lost 3 bases to trimming and J lost 2 bases; unmatched junction nucleotides: 8. CDR3 residues: CASSGGLGGTYNEQFF. The CDR3 DNA reads TGTGCCAGCAGCGGTGGATTGGGAGGGACCTACAATGAGCAGTTCTTC.

This chain uses TRBV6-2 or TRBV6-3 with TRBJ2-2; D gene unclear. The CDR3 is 13 residues long. V lost 3 bases and J lost 9, with 11 bases in between. Germline lookup yields CDR1 MNHEY and CDR2 SVGEGT. CDR3 DNA: TGTGCCAGCAGTTATCGGTTGGGGAGGGAGCTGTTTTTT. It yields the protein CASSYRLGRELFF.

The genes are TRBV6-5 and TRBJ2-2; tentative D call: TRBD1 (5 bases). Germline-derived CDR1 and CDR2 are MNHEY and SVGAGI. Between the trimmed V and J ends, which lost 4 bases and 4 bases, there was a span of 7 bases. This CDR3 comprises 13 residues. CDR3 sequence: CASSWTFTGELFF. Written as DNA, the CDR3 is TGTGCCAGCAGTTGGACATTCACCGGGGAGCTGTTTTTT.

The count of this clone is one. CDR3 coding DNA: TGCGCCAGCAGCTTGATTAACACCGGGGAGCTGTTTTTT. Translated, it gives CASSLINTGELFF. V gene TRBV5-1 combines with J gene TRBJ2-2; D gene ambiguous. The CDR3 runs 13 residues. The V end was cut by 1 base, the J end by 2 bases, with 3 bases between. Germline-derived CDR1 and CDR2 are SGHRS and YFSETQ.

The V call is TRBV21-1, the J call TRBJ2-7; TRBD1, as called in the table, went unchecked against the DNA. TRBV21-1 is noted as a pseudogene. The CDR3 sequence is 13 residues long. This CDR3 reads CASRTGGRYEQYF. As DNA, the CDR3 is TGTGCCAGCAGGACAGGGGGTCGGTACGAGCAGTACTTC.

This CDR3 is CASRYYDRSYTF. The CDR3 bases are TGTGCCAGCAGATATTATGATCGTAGCTACACCTTC. The rearrangement uses TRBV6-5 and TRBJ1-2; D not resolved. CDR3 length: 12 amino acids. V was shortened by 6 bases and J by 9 bases, with 14 bases between the two germline ends. CDR1 and CDR2 from the germline V gene are MNHEY and SVGAGI.

The rearrangement joins TRBV30 to TRBJ1-3; D ambiguous. In germline, CDR1 is GTSNPN, CDR2 SVGIG (reference sequence). The CDR3 totals 12 residues. Trimming left V 4 bases short and J 4 bases short, with 8 bases between. This CDR3 reads CAWISPGNTIYF. CDR3 DNA sequence: TGTGCCTGGATCTCCCCAGGAAACACCATATATTTT. The whole variable domain, filled in from reference TRBV30 and TRBJ1-3, reads SQTIHQWPATLVQPVGSPLSLECTVEGTSNPNLYWYRQAAGRGLQLLFYSVGIGQISSEVPQNLSASRPQDRQFILSSKKLLLSDSGFYLCAWISPGNTIYFGEGSWLTVV.

The chain has TRBV7-3 and TRBJ1-6; a possible D gene is TRBD1 (5 bases). The germline V gene encodes CDR1 SGHTA and CDR2 FQGTGA. The V end lost 3 bases, the J end lost 7 bases, and 7 bases lay between the germline ends. This CDR3 has 13 amino acids. The CDR3 region is CASSFDRNSPLHF. CDR3 nucleotides: TGTGCCAGCAGCTTCGACAGAAATTCACCCCTCCACTTT.

The chain has TRBV6-5 and TRBJ2-2; 8 nucleotides line up with TRBD1. The CDR3 is 16 residues long. V was clipped by 2 bases and J by 3 bases; unmatched bases: 5. Germline CDR1 and CDR2: MNHEY and SVGAGI. The CDR3 is CASSYGRQGYTGELFF. As DNA, the CDR3 is TGTGCCAGCAGTTACGGCCGACAGGGGTACACCGGGGAGCTGTTTTTT.

About this clone: The identical CDR3 is also encoded by other nucleotide sequences in the sample. The chain recombines TRBV28 with TRBJ1-2; D remains unclear. V dropped 2 bases and J dropped 3 bases, with 4 bases sitting between them. The CDR3 contains 12 residues. CDR1 is MDHEN and CDR2 is SYDVKM in the germline V gene. CDR3 sequence reads: CASSLGDYGYTF. CDR3 DNA sequence: TGTGCCAGCAGTTTAGGCGACTATGGCTACACCTTC.

The gene calls are TRBV5-1 and TRBJ1-2, with TRBD1 identical over 7 bases. J lost 2 bases, V lost 4 bases, and 2 bases had no gene match. Germline V gene lookup returns CDR1 SGHRS and CDR2 YFSETQ. This CDR3 spans 13 amino acids. Here the CDR3 DNA reads TGCGCCAGCAGCGGGGGACAGAACTATGGCTACACCTTC. This encodes CASSGGQNYGYTF. The full variable domain, with the rest looked up from reference TRBV5-1 and TRBJ1-2, is KAGVTQTPRYLIKTRGQQVTLSCSPISGHRSVSWYQQTPGQGLQFLFEYFSETQRNKGNFPGRFSGRQFSNSRSEMNVSTLELGDSALYLCASSGGQNYGYTFGSGTRLTVV.

J is TRBJ1-4 and V is TRBV7-9; 9 positions agree with TRBD1. Trimming at V came to 4 bases and at J to 5 bases, leaving 5 bases not matched to a gene. Germline CDR1 is SEHNR and CDR2 is FQNEAQ (reference sequence). The CDR3 totals 15 residues. The CDR3 DNA sequence: TGTGCCAGCAGCTCCATGACAGGGGGAAATGAAAAACTGTTTTTT. Translating it yields CASSSMTGGNEKLFF.

The chain joins TRBV5-1 to TRBJ2-5; D may be TRBD2 (7 bases). CDR1 is SGHRS, CDR2 YFSETQ, per germline. Trimming stripped 4 bases from V and 5 bases from J, with 21 bases between. The CDR3 is 16 residues long. The CDR3 DNA sequence: TGCGCCAGCAGCACTTCAGGTCGGGGGGCCTGGGAGACCCAGTACTTC. Its protein is CASSTSGRGAWETQYF.

This clone has a single count. This rearrangement joins TRBV4-1 to TRBJ1-6; D uncertain. CDR1 MGHRA and CDR2 YSYEKL come from the germline V gene. The ends were cut back, 4 bases at V and 14 bases at J, with 18 bases in the middle. This CDR3 is built from 14 residues. CDR3 residues: CASSLNDGPVALHF. The CDR3 DNA follows: TGCGCCAGCAGCCTGAACGACGGGCCAGTGGCCCTCCACTTT.

The chain combines TRBV7-9 with TRBJ2-4; D is unclear. Looked up from germline, CDR1 is SEHNR and CDR2 is FQNEAQ (reference sequence). The germline V and J ends were trimmed by 0 bases and 7 bases, with 7 bases remaining between them. The CDR3 has 13 residues. CDR3 nucleotides: TGTGCCAGCAGCTTAGCGGGTGTGAACATTCAGTACTTC. Encoded protein: CASSLAGVNIQYF.

The V and J genes are TRBV7-3 and TRBJ2-7; 9 nucleotides agree with TRBD2. The CDR3 loop spans 14 amino acids. With V trimmed by 3 bases and J by 6 bases, 6 bases remained unmatched. Per germline, CDR1 SGHTA and CDR2 FQGTGA. This CDR3 is CASSFSGSSPEQYF. The CDR3 bases are TGTGCCAGCAGCTTTAGCGGGAGTAGCCCCGAGCAGTACTTC. Variable domain in full (rest from reference TRBV7-3 and TRBJ2-7): GAGVSQTPSNKVTEKGKYVELRCDPISGHTALYWYRQSLGQGPEFLIYFQGTGAADDSGLPNDRFFAVRPEGSVSTLKIQRTERGDSAVYLCASSFSGSSPEQYFGPGTRLTVT.

This sequence joins TRBV18 and TRBJ1-1; D is uncertain. CDR3 size: 12 residues. The germline V gene encodes CDR1 KGHSH and CDR2 LQKENI. V dropped 2 bases and J dropped 8 bases, with 9 bases sitting between them. Here the CDR3 reads CASSPSTAEAFF. CDR3 in DNA: TGTGCCAGCTCACCATCGACCGCGGAAGCTTTCTTT.

This chain connects TRBV19 to TRBJ1-4; D ambiguous. Per germline, CDR1 LNHDA and CDR2 SQIVND (reference sequence). Trimming took off 6 bases at V and 5 bases at J, with 16 bases between the two ends. The CDR3 is made up of 15 amino acids. CDR3 in DNA: TGTGCCAGTAGAAACCGTCCCAGTTGGAATGAAAAACTGTTTTTT. Translating it yields CASRNRPSWNEKLFF.

The chain uses TRBV9 and TRBJ2-1, with TRBD2 as a possible D gene (6 bases). V lost 0 bases and J 5 bases, leaving 18 bases between the germline ends. The CDR3 has 17 residues. Germline V CDR1 and CDR2: SGDLS, YYNGEE. The CDR3 nucleotides read TGTGCCAGCAGCGTAGGTCAGGCTTCTAGCGCTAACAATGAGCAGTTCTTC. Its translation: CASSVGQASSANNEQFF.

The V call is TRBV6-5, the J call TRBJ1-5, with D tentatively TRBD1 (5 bases). V was pared by 5 bases and J by 6 bases, with 11 bases between. Germline V lookup: CDR1 MNHEY, CDR2 SVGAGI. There are 13 residues in the CDR3. CDR3 in amino acids: CASSTGGGQPQHF. The CDR3 DNA reads as TGTGCCAGCAGTACGGGGGGGGGTCAGCCCCAGCATTTT.

The gene calls are TRBV9 and TRBJ1-2; TRBD1 might be the D (6 bases). The CDR3 is 17 residues long. Deletions cut 0 bases from V and 1 base from J, with 16 bases between. The V gene's germline CDR1 is SGDLS and CDR2 YYNGEE. The CDR3: CASSVGGRGLINYGYTF. CDR3 bases: TGTGCCAGCAGCGTAGGGGGCAGGGGCCTCATTAACTATGGCTACACCTTC.